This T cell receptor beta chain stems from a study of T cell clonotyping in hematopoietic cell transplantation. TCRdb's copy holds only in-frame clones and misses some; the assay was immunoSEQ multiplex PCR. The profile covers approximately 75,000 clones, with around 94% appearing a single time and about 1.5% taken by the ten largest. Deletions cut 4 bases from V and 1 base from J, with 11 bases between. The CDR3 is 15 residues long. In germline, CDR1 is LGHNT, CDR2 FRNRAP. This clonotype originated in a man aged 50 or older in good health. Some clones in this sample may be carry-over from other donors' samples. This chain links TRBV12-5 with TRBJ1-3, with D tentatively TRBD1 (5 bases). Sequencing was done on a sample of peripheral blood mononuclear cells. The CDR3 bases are TGTGCTAGTGGTTGGTCCGGGACTTCTGGAAACACCATATATTTT. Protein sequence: CASGWSGTSGNTIYF. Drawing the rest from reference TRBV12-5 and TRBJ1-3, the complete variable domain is DARVTQTPRHKVTEMGQEVTMRCQPILGHNTVFWYRQTMMQGLELLAYFRNRAPLDDSGMPKDRFSAEMPDATLATLKIQPSEPRDSAVYFCASGWSGTSGNTIYFGEGSWLTVV.